The present T cell receptor beta chain was sequenced within a study of blood T cell repertoires in COVID-19. Authors' analysis steps: Amplification of reference gene primers was used by the study to estimate nucleated cell counts. Here immunoSEQ multiplex PCR was the method, and the copy in TCRdb shows in-frame clones only, minus some. V and J calls and clone size are as listed in that table; D and trimming were resolved from the DNA. The top ten clones hold 9% to 13% of a sample with about 150,000 clones, approximately 83% of them seen once. Germline-derived CDR1 and CDR2 are SGDLS and YYNGEE. Germline trimming cut 2 bases from V and 6 bases from J; bases unmatched to any gene: 15. CDR3 length equals 17 residues.

Sequenced: peripheral blood. The receptor's source is a woman in her sixties or seventies with COVID-19, enrolled during active disease. The rearrangement joins TRBV9 to TRBJ2-3; 7 nucleotides match TRBD1. CDR3: CASSVGRGQGPTDTQYF. The CDR3, as DNA: TGTGCCAGCAGCGTGGGTAGGGGGCAAGGCCCAACGGATACGCAGTATTTT.